The entry that follows covers one T cell receptor (beta chain) sequence. Antigen unknown. This sample is part of a study of T cell responses to AZD1222 COVID-19 vaccine. Repertoires were generated with immunoSEQ multiplex PCR, while TCRdb's copy carries only in-frame clones and drops some. The sample records tens of thousands of clones, more than 75% being singletons. Broader study findings: Repertoires were sampled only after the peak T cell response. Among spike-specific TCRs, nearly half reportedly target unmutated variant regions. Only a handful of people who got AZD1222 tested seropositive at baseline. Among the donors, most were white British and more were female, and clonal diversity was possibly underestimated.

The TCR originated in an adult in good health. The sample was peripheral blood, taken on day 0 of AZD1222 vaccination.

As DNA, the CDR3 is TGTGCCAACCCCCGATTTGTCAGCATAAATGAAAAACTGTTTTTT. Its protein product is CANPRFVSINEKLFF. V is TRBV10-3 and J is TRBJ1-4; D unclear. Germline V CDR1 and CDR2: ENHRY, SYGVKD. V lost 10 bases to trimming and J lost 5 bases, with 20 bases between them. There are 15 residues in the CDR3.